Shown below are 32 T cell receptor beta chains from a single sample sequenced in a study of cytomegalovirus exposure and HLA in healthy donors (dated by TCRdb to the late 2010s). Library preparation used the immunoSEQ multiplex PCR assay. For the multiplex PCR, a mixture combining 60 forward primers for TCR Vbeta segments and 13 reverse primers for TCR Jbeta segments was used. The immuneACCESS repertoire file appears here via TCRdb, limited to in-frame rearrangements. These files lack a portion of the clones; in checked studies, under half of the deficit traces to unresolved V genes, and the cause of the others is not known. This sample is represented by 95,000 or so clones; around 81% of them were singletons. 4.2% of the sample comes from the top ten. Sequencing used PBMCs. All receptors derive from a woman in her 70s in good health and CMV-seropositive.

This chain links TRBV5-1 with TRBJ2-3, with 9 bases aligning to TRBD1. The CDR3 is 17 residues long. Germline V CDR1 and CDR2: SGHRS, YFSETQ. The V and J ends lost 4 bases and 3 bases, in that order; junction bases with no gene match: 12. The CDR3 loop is CASSPQSGDRETDTQYF. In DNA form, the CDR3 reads TGCGCCAGCAGCCCCCAATCGGGGGACAGGGAAACAGATACGCAGTATTTT.

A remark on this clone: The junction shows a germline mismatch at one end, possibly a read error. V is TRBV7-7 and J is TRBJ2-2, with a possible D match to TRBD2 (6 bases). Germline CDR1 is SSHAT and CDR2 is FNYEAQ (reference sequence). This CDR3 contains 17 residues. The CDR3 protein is CASSHAESGGESGELFF. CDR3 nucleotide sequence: TGTGCTAGCAGCCACGCCGAGAGTGGAGGGGAGAGCGGGGAGCTGTTTTTT.

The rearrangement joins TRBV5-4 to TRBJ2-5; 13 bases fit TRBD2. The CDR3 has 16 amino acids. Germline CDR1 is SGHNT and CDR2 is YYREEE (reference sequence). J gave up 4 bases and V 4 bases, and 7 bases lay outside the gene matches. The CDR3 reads CASSSRTSGSVETQYF. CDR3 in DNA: TGTGCCAGCAGCAGTAGGACTAGCGGGAGCGTAGAGACCCAGTACTTC.

The CDR3 here is CASSFDRVTSYEQYF. The CDR3 coding sequence is TGTGCCAGCAGCTTTGACAGGGTTACTTCCTACGAGCAGTACTTC. The V gene is TRBV7-2, the J gene TRBJ2-7; the match to TRBD1 covers 7 bases. The germline CDR1 and CDR2 sequences are SGHTA and FQGNSA. With V trimmed by 3 bases and J by 1 base, 6 bases remained unmatched. The CDR3 has 15 amino acids.

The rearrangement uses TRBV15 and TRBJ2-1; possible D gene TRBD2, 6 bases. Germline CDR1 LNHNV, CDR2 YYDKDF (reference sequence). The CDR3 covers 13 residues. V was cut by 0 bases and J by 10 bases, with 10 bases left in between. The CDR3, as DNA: TGTGCCACCAGCAGAGATCCGGAGGGAGAGCAGTTCTTC. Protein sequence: CATSRDPEGEQFF.

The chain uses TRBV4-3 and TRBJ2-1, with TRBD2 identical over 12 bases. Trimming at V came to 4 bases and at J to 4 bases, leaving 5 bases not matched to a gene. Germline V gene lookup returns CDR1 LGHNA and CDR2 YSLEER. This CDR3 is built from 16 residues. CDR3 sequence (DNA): TGCGCCAGCAGCCGCGGGACTAGCGGGCGGTACAATGAGCAGTTCTTC. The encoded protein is CASSRGTSGRYNEQFF.

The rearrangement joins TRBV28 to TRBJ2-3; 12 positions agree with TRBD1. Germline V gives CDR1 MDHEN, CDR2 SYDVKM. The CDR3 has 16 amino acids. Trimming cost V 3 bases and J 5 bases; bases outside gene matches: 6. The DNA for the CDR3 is TGTGCCAGCAGTTTCACCGGGACAGGGGGCAGAGATACGCAGTATTTT. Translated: CASSFTGTGGRDTQYF.

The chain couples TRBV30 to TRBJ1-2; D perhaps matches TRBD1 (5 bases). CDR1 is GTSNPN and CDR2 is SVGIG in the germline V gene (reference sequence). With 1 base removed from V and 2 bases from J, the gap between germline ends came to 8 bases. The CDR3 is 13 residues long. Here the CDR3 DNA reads TGTGCCTGGAGTGAGGGGAACAACTATGGCTACACCTTC. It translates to CAWSEGNNYGYTF. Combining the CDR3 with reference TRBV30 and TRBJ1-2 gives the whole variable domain SQTIHQWPATLVQPVGSPLSLECTVEGTSNPNLYWYRQAAGRGLQLLFYSVGIGQISSEVPQNLSASRPQDRQFILSSKKLLLSDSGFYLCAWSEGNNYGYTFGSGTRLTVV.

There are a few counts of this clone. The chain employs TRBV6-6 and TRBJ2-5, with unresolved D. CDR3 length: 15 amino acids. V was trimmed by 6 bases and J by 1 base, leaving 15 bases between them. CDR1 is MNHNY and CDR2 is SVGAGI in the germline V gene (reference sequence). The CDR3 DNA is TGTGCCAGCAGACCCGATGGTCGGTTCCAAGAGACCCAGTACTTC. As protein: CASRPDGRFQETQYF.

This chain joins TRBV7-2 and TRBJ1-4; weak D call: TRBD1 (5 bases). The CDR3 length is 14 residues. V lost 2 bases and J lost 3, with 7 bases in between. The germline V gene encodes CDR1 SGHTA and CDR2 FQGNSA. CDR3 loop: CASSLRQSNEKLFF. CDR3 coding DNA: TGTGCCAGCAGCTTAAGACAGTCTAATGAAAAACTGTTTTTT.

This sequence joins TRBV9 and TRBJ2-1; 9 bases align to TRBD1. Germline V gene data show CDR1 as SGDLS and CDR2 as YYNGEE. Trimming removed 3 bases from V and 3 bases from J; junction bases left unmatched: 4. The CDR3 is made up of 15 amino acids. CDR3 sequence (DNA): TGTGCCAGCAGCGAACAGGGGGCCCTCTACAATGAGCAGTTCTTC. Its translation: CASSEQGALYNEQFF.

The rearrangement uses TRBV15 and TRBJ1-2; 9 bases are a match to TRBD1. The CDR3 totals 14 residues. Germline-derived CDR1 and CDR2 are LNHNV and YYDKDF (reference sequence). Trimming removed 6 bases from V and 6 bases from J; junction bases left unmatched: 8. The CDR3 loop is CATRKGTGSNGYTF. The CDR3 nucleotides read TGTGCCACCAGAAAGGGGACAGGGTCGAATGGCTACACCTTC.

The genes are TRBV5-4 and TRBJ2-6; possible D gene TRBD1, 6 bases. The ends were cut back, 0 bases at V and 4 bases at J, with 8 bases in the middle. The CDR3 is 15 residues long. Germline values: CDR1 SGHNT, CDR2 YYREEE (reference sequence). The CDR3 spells CASSLGGPGANVLTF. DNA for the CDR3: TGTGCCAGCAGCTTGGGGGGGCCAGGGGCCAACGTCCTGACTTTC. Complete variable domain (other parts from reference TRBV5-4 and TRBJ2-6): ETGVTQSPTHLIKTRGQQVTLRCSSQSGHNTVSWYQQALGQGPQFIFQYYREEENGRGNFPPRFSGLQFPNYSSELNVNALELDDSALYLCASSLGGPGANVLTFGAGSRLTVL.

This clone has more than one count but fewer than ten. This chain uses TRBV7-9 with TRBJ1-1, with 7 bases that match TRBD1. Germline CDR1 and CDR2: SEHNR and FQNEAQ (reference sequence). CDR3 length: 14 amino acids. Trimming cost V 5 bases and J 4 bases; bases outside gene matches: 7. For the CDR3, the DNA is TGTGCCAGCAGCCGGTTAGGGGGCGTCACTGAAGCTTTCTTT. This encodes CASSRLGGVTEAFF.

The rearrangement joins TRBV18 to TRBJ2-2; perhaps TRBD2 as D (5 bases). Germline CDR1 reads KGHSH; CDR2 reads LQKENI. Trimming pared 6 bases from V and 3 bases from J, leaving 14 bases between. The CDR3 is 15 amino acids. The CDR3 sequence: CASSPGILDTGELFF. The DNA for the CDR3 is TGTGCCAGCTCCCCCGGGATCTTGGACACCGGGGAGCTGTTTTTT.

The CDR3 spells CASSESSGTPYNEQFF. As DNA, the CDR3 is TGCGCCAGCAGTGAGTCGAGCGGGACCCCCTACAATGAGCAGTTCTTC. V is TRBV10-1 and J is TRBJ2-1; TRBD2 agrees at 7 bases. From germline, CDR1 is WNHNN and CDR2 SYGVQD (reference sequence). This CDR3 comprises 16 residues. V dropped 0 bases and J dropped 2; count of bases not matched to a gene: 4.

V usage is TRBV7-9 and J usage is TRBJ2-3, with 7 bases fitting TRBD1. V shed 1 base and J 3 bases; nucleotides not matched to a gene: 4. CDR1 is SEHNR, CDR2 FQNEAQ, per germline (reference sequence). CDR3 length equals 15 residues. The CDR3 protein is CASSLEAGGTDTQYF. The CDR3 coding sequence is TGTGCCAGCAGCTTAGAGGCAGGGGGAACAGATACGCAGTATTTT. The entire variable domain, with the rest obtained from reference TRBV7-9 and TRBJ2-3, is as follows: DTGVSQNPRHKITKRGQNVTFRCDPISEHNRLYWYRQTLGQGPEFLTYFQNEAQLEKSRLLSDRFSAERPKGSFSTLEIQRTEQGDSAMYLCASSLEAGGTDTQYFGPGTRLTVL.

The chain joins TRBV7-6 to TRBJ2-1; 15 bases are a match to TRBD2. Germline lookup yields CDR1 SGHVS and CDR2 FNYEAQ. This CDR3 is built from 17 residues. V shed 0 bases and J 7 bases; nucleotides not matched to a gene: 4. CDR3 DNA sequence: TGTGCCAGCAGCTTAGCGGGACTAGCGGGAGGATATAATGAGCAGTTCTTC. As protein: CASSLAGLAGGYNEQFF.

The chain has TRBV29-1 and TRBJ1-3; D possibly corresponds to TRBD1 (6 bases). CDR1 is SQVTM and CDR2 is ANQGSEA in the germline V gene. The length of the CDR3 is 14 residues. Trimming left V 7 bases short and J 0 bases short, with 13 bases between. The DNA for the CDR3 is TGCAGCGCCGTGGACAGTAGCTCTGGAAACACCATATATTTT. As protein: CSAVDSSSGNTIYF.

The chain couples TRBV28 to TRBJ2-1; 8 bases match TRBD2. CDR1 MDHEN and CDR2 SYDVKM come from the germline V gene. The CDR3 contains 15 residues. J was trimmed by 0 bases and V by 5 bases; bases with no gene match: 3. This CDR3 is CASSPGGGSYNEQFF. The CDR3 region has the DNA TGTGCCAGCAGTCCGGGGGGGGGCTCCTACAATGAGCAGTTCTTC.

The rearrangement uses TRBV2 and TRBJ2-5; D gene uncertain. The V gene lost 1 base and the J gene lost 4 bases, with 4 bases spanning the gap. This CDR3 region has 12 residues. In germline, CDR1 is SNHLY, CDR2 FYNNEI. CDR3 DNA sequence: TGTGCCAGCAGTGAAGTTCGAGAGACCCAGTACTTC. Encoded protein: CASSEVRETQYF.

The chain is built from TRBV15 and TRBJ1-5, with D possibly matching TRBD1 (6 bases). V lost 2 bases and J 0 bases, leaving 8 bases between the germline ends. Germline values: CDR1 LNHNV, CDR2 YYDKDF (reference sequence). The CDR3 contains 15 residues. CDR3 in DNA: TGTGCCACCAGCAGACAGGGGTATAGCAATCAGCCCCAGCATTTT. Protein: CATSRQGYSNQPQHF.

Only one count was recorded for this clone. In nucleotides, the CDR3 is TGTGCCAGCAGCGAACCGGGACTAGCGGGAGTATCGAACCCCTACGAGCAGTACTTC. Its translation is CASSEPGLAGVSNPYEQYF. The V call is TRBV11-3, the J call TRBJ2-7; 14 bases align to TRBD2. The CDR3 consists of 19 residues. Germline V gene lookup returns CDR1 SGHNT and CDR2 YENEEA. J was trimmed by 2 bases and V by 5 bases; bases with no gene match: 14.

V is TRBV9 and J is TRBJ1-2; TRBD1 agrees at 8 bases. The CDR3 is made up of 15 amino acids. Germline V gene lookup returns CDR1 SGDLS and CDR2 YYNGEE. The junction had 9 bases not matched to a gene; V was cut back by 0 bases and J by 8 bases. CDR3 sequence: CASSVEGQAASGYTF. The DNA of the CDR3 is TGTGCCAGCAGCGTAGAGGGACAGGCGGCATCGGGCTACACCTTC.

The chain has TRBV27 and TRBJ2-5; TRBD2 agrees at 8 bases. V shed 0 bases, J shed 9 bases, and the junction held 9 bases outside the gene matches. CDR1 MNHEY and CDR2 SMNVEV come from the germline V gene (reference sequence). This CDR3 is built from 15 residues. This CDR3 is CASSLSGLGVEAQYF. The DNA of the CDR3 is TGTGCCAGCAGTTTATCGGGACTAGGTGTTGAGGCCCAGTACTTC.

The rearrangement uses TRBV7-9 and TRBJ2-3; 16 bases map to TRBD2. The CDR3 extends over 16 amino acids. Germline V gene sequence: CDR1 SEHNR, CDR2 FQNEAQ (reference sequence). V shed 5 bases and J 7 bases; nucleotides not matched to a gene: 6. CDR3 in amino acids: CASSPGTSGRVNTQYF. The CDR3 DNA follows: TGTGCCAGCAGCCCGGGGACTAGCGGGAGGGTGAATACGCAGTATTTT.

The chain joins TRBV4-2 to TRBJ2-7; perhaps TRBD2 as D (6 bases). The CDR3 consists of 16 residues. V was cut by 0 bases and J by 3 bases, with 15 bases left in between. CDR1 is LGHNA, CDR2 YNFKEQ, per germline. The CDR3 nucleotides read TGTGCCAGCAGCCAAGAGCCCCCCGGGGGTAGCTACGAGCAGTACTTC. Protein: CASSQEPPGGSYEQYF.

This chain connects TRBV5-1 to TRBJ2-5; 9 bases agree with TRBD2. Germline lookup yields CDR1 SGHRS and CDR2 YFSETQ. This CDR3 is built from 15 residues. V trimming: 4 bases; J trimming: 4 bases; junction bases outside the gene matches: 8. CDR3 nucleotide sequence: TGCGCCAGCAGCCTACAAGCGGGAGGTTTAGAGACCCAGTACTTC. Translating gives CASSLQAGGLETQYF.

The CDR3 coding sequence is TGTGCCAGCAGTTCGTGGACAGGGTATGGCTACACCTTC. It codes for CASSSWTGYGYTF. This chain uses TRBV6-5 with TRBJ1-2; 8 bases are shared with TRBD1. Germline CDR1 and CDR2: MNHEY and SVGAGI. Trimming at V came to 4 bases and at J to 5 bases, leaving 3 bases not matched to a gene. The CDR3 totals 13 residues.

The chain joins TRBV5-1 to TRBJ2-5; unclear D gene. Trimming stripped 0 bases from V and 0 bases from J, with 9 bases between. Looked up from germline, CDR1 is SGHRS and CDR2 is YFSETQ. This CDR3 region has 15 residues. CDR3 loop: CASSLEGEYQETQYF. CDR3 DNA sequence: TGCGCCAGCAGCTTGGAAGGAGAGTACCAAGAGACCCAGTACTTC.

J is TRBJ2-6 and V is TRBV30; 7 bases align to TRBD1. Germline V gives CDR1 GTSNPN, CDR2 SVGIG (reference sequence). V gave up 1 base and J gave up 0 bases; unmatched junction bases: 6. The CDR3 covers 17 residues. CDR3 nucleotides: TGTGCCTGGAGTGCGGACAGGACGAGCTCTGGGGCCAACGTCCTGACTTTC. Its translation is CAWSADRTSSGANVLTF.

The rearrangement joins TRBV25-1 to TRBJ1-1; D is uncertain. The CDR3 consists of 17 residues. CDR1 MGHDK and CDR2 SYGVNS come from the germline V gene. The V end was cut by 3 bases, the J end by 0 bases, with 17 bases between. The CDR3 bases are TGTGCCAGCAGTGACCGGCCAACGCGAGGCCTGAACACTGAAGCTTTCTTT. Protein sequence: CASSDRPTRGLNTEAFF. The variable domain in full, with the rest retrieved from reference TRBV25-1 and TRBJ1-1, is EADIYQTPRYLVIGTGKKITLECSQTMGHDKMYWYQQDPGMELHLIHYSYGVNSTEKGDLSSESTVSRIRTEHFPLTLESARPSHTSQYLCASSDRPTRGLNTEAFFGQGTRLTVV.